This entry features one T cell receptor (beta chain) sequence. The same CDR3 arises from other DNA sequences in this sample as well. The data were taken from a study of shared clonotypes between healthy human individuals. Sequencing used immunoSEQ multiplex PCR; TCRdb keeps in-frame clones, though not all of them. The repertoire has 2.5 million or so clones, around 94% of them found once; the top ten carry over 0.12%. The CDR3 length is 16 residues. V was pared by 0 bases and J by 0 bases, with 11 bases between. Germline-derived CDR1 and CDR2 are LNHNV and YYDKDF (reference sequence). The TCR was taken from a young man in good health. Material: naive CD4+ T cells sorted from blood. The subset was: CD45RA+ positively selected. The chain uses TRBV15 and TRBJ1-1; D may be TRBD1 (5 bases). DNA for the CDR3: TGTGCCACCAGCAGAGATCGCCCGGGGGTGAACACTGAAGCTTTCTTT. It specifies CATSRDRPGVNTEAFF.